This T cell receptor (beta chain) emerged from a study of T cell repertoires in cytomegalovirus infection. Study at large: Peptides in the study included HLA-C-restricted and HLA-B-restricted CMV epitopes. Public TCR beta signatures indicated both CMV infection and matching HLA type. Study-wide findings and caveats: Across the ex vivo response, the dominant clonotypes were HLA-C-restricted CMV-specific TCR beta clonotypes.

For this clonotype: Antigen: not known.

With 1 base removed from V and 0 bases from J, the gap between germline ends came to 7 bases. Per germline, CDR1 SGHDN and CDR2 FVKESK. The CDR3 contains 15 residues. TCRdb independently ran MiXCR on the reads; one entry per CDR3 protein. In the table there are approximately 910,000 distinct CDR3 sequences, roughly 31% of which are singletons. This chain connects TRBV14 to TRBJ2-1; the D is unclear. This receptor was taken from a human donor in good health (CMV status not recorded). Some clones in this sample may be carry-over from other donors' samples. Material: cultured CD8+ T cells from PBMCs, obtained from culture after CMV antigen stimulation. CDR3 loop: CASSQVSSSYNEQFF. CDR3 bases: TGTGCCAGCAGCCAAGTTAGCTCCTCCTACAATGAGCAGTTCTTC.